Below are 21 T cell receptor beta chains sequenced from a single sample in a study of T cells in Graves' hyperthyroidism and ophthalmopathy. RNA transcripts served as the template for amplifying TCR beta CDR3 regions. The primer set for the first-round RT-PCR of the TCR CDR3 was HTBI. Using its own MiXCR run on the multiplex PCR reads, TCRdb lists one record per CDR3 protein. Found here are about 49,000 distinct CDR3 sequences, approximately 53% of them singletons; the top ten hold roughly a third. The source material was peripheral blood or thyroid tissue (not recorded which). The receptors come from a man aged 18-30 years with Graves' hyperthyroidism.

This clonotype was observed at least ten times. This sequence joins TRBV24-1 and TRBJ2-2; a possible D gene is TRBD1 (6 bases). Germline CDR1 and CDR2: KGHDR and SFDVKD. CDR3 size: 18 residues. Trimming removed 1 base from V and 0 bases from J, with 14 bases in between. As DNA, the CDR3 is TGTGCCACCAGTGATTTTGGCAGGGGTCGCTCGAACACCGGGGAGCTGTTTTTT. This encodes CATSDFGRGRSNTGELFF.

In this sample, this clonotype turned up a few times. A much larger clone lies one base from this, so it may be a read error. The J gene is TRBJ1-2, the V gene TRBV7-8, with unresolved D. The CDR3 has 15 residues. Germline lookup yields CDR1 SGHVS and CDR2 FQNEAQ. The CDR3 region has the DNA TGTGCCAGCAGCCCATCAACCGGGATAAACTATAGCTACACCTTC. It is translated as CASSPSTGINYSYTF. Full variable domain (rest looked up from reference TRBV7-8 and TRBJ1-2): GAGVSQSPRYKVAKRGQDVALRCDPISGHVSLFWYQQALGQGPEFLTYFQNEAQLDKSGLPSDRFFAERPEGSVSTLKIQRTQQEDSAVYLCASSPSTGINYSYTFGSGTRLTVV.

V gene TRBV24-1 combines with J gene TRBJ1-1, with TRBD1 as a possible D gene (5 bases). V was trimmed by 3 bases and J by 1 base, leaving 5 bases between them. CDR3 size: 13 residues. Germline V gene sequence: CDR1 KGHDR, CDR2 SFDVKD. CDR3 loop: CATSDRGNTEAFF. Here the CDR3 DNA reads TGTGCCACCAGTGATAGGGGGAACACTGAAGCTTTCTTT.

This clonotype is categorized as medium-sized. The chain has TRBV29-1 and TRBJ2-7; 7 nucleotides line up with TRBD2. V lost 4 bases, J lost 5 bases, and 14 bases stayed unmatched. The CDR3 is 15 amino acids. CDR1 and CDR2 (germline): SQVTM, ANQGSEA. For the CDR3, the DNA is TGCAGCGTTGTGATCTACGCGGGAGACTCTAACGAGCAGTACTTC. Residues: CSVVIYAGDSNEQYF.

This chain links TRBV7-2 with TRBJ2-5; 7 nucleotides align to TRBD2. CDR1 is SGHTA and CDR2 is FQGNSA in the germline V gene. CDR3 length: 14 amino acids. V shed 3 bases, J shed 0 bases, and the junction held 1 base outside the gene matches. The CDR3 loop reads CASSLGGDQETQYF. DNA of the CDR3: TGTGCCAGCAGCTTGGGGGGGGACCAAGAGACCCAGTACTTC.

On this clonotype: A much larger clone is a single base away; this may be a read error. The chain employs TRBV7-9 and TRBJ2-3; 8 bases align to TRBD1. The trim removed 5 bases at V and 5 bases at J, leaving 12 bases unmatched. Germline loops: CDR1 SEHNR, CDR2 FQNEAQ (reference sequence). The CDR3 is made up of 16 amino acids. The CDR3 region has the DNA TGTGCCAGCAGCCTCAGGACAGGGATTTTCATAGATACGCAGTATTTT. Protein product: CASSLRTGIFIDTQYF.

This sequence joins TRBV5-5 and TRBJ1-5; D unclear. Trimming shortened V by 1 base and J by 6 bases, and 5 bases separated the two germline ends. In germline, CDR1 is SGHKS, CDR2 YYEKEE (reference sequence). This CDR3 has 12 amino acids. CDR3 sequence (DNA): TGTGCCAGCAGCTTGATCGGTCAGCCCCAGCATTTT. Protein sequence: CASSLIGQPQHF.

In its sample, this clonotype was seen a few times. The CDR3 loop is CASSGEGHSYEQYF. CDR3 coding DNA: TGTGCCTCCTCTGGGGAGGGACACTCCTACGAGCAGTACTTC. This chain joins TRBV30 and TRBJ2-7; tentative D call: TRBD2 (7 bases). Trimming pared 7 bases from V and 0 bases from J, leaving 16 bases between. This CDR3 is 14 amino acids long. The germline V gene encodes CDR1 GTSNPN and CDR2 SVGIG (reference sequence).

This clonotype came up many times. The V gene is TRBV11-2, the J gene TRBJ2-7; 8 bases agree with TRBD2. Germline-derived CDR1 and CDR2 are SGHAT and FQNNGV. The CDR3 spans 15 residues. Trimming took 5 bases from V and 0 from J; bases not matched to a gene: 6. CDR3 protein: CASSPEGLVSYEQYF. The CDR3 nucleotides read TGTGCCAGCAGCCCCGAGGGACTAGTCTCCTACGAGCAGTACTTC.

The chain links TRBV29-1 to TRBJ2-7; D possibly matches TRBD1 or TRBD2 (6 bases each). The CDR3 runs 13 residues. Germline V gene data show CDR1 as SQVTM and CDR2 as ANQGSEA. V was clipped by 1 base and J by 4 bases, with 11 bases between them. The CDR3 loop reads CSVEAGAEYEQYF. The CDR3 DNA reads TGCAGCGTTGAAGCGGGGGCGGAATACGAGCAGTACTTC.

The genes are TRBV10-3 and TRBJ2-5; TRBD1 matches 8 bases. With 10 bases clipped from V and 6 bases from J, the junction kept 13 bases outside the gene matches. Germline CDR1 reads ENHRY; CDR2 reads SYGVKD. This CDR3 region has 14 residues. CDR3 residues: CATSPGQEGKTQYF. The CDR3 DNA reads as TGTGCCACCAGCCCGGGACAGGAGGGAAAGACCCAGTACTTC.

Here the CDR3 DNA reads TGCAGTGCAAACACAGGGAGGGGCTCACCCCTCCACTTT. Translating it yields CSANTGRGSPLHF. V is TRBV20-1 and J is TRBJ1-6, with D tentatively TRBD1 (6 bases). From germline, CDR1 is DFQATT and CDR2 SNEGSKA (reference sequence). Trimming pared 6 bases from V and 10 bases from J, leaving 16 bases between. The CDR3 covers 13 residues.

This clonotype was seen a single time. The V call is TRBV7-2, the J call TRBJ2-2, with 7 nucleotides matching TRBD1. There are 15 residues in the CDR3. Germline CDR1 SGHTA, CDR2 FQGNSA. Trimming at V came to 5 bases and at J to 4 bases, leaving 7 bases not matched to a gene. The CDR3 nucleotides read TGTGCCAGCAGCAGACAGGGTGGGGGCACCGGGGAGCTGTTTTTT. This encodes CASSRQGGGTGELFF.

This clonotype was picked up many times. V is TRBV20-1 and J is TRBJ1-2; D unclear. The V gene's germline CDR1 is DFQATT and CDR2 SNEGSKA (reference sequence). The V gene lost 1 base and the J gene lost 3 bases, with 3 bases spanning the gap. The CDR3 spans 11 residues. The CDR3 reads CSARGDYGYTF. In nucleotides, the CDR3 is TGCAGTGCTAGAGGGGACTATGGCTACACCTTC.

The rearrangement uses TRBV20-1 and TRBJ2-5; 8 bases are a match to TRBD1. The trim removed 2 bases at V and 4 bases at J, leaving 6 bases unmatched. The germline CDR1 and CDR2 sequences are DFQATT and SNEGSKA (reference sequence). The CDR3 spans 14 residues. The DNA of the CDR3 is TGCAGTGCTAGACCGGGACAGGCAACAGAGACCCAGTACTTC. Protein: CSARPGQATETQYF.

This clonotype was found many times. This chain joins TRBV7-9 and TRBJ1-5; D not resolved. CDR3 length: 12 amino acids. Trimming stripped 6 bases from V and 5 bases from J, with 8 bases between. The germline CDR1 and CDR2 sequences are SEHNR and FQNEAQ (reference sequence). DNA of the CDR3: TGTGCCAGCAGTCCCGGGGATCAGCCCCAGCATTTT. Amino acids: CASSPGDQPQHF.

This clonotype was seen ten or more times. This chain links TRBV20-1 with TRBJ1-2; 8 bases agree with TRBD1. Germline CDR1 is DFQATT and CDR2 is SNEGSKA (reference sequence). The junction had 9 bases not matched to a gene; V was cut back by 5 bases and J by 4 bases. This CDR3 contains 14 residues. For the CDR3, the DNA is TGCAGTGCTTTTCAGGGGGCCAGTGGCTATGGCTACACCTTC. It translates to CSAFQGASGYGYTF.

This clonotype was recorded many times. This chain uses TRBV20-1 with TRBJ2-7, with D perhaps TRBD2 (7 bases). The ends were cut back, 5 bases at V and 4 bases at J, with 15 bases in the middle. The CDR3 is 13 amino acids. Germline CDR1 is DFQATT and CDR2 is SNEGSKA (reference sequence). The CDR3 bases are TGCAGTGCTCCGAGGGGGGGAGGATACGAGCAGTACTTC. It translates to CSAPRGGGYEQYF.

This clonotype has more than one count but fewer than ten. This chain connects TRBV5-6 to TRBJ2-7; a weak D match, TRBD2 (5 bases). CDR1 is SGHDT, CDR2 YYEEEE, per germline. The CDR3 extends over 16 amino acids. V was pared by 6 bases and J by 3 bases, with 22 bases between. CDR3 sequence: CASTSPGRGWDYEQYF. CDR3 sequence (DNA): TGTGCCAGCACCAGTCCAGGCCGCGGGTGGGACTACGAGCAGTACTTC. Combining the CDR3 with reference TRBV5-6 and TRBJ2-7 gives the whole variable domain DAGVTQSPTHLIKTRGQQVTLRCSPKSGHDTVSWYQQALGQGPQFIFQYYEEEERQRGNFPDRFSGHQFPNYSSELNVNALLLGDSALYLCASTSPGRGWDYEQYFGPGTRLTVT.

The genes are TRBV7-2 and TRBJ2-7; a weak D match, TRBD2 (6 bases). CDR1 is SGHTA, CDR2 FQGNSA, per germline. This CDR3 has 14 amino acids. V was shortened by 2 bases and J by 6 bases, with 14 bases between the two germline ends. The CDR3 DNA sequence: TGTGCCAGCAGCTTAACCGCGGCTAGCGCCGAGCAGTACTTC. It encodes CASSLTAASAEQYF.

CDR3: CASSFGTGVEKLFF. The CDR3 region has the DNA TGTGCCAGCAGTTTCGGGACAGGGGTAGAAAAACTGTTTTTT. The rearrangement uses TRBV7-2 and TRBJ1-4; TRBD1 matches 10 bases. The J segment lost 8 bases and the V segment lost 6 bases, leaving 6 bases of the junction unmatched. This CDR3 has 14 residues. Germline V gene lookup returns CDR1 SGHTA and CDR2 FQGNSA.